The next 21 T cell receptor beta chains were all read from a single sample in a study of shared clonotypes between healthy human individuals. Measured with immunoSEQ multiplex PCR; TCRdb has only the in-frame clones, and not every one. Counted here are 600,000 to 750,000 clones, over 55% occurring once; the ten biggest clones make up more than 1.5%. Sequencing was performed on memory CD4+ T cells sorted from blood. Noted subset: CD45RA-negative fraction. These receptors were collected from a woman in her twenties or thirties in good health.

The rearrangement links TRBV5-1 to TRBJ2-1; D possibly corresponds to TRBD2 (6 bases). The CDR3 covers 14 residues. Germline CDR1 is SGHRS and CDR2 is YFSETQ. Trimming removed 7 bases at V and 3 bases at J, with 14 bases between. The CDR3 DNA reads as TGCGCCAGCTGTCCAGCCGGGGGCTACAATGAGCAGTTCTTC. Translating gives CASCPAGGYNEQFF.

The gene calls are TRBV7-8 and TRBJ1-1, with D unresolved. The CDR3 is 12 residues long. Deletions cut 4 bases from V and 5 bases from J, with 8 bases between. Germline V gene sequence: CDR1 SGHVS, CDR2 FQNEAQ. The CDR3 DNA reads TGTGCCAGCAGCTATAGTGGAACTGAAGCTTTCTTT. The encoded protein is CASSYSGTEAFF.

This clone was recorded a few times. J is TRBJ2-7 and V is TRBV5-1; TRBD1 might be the D (5 bases). Per the germline V gene, CDR1 is SGHRS and CDR2 is YFSETQ. V lost 4 bases to trimming and J lost 5 bases, with 16 bases between them. This CDR3 is built from 14 residues. CDR3 sequence (DNA): TGCGCCAGCAGCCATCCAGGGTCAAAGGACGAGCAGTACTTC. Translated, it gives CASSHPGSKDEQYF.

A note on this clone: Other DNA sequences in the same sample also yield this CDR3. In DNA form, the CDR3 reads TGTGCCAGCAGTTCGGGACAGGGGAACACTGAAGCTTTCTTT. Encoded protein: CASSSGQGNTEAFF. The V call is TRBV28, the J call TRBJ1-1; 9 bases are a match to TRBD1. The V segment lost 4 bases and the J segment 1 base; nucleotides outside the gene matches: 1. The CDR3 sequence is 14 residues long. The V gene's germline CDR1 is MDHEN and CDR2 SYDVKM.

This clone was picked up one time. The chain links TRBV7-9 to TRBJ2-1; no firm D call. CDR1 is SEHNR and CDR2 is FQNEAQ in the germline V gene (reference sequence). This CDR3 contains 13 residues. V was trimmed by 1 base and J by 7 bases, leaving 8 bases between them. CDR3 in DNA: TGTGCCAGCAGCTTAGAAGTCGATAATGAGCAGTTCTTC. This sequence encodes CASSLEVDNEQFF.

With regard to this clone: This specimen includes other DNA sequences encoding the same CDR3. The chain employs TRBV5-4 and TRBJ2-3; unclear D gene. CDR3 size: 13 residues. Trimming removed 5 bases at V and 2 bases at J, with 9 bases between. Germline V gives CDR1 SGHNT, CDR2 YYREEE (reference sequence). CDR3 protein: CASRTGATDTQYF. The CDR3 bases are TGTGCCAGCAGGACCGGAGCCACAGATACGCAGTATTTT.

The chain recombines TRBV5-8 with TRBJ2-5; weak D call: TRBD1 (7 bases). Germline V CDR1 and CDR2: SGHTS, YDEGEE. Trimming removed 4 bases at V and 3 bases at J, with 16 bases between. This CDR3 has 15 amino acids. The CDR3 region is CASSAGQQVKETQYF. As DNA, the CDR3 is TGTGCCAGCAGCGCGGGACAGCAAGTGAAAGAGACCCAGTACTTC.

The genes are TRBV5-5 and TRBJ2-3, with D tentatively TRBD2 (6 bases). The CDR3 extends over 16 amino acids. Per the germline V gene, CDR1 is SGHKS and CDR2 is YYEKEE (reference sequence). V dropped 9 bases and J dropped 0 bases, with 20 bases sitting between them. CDR3: CATARDQRASTDTQYF. CDR3 bases: TGTGCCACAGCCAGGGATCAGCGGGCTAGCACAGATACGCAGTATTTT.

This clone was recorded a few times. V is TRBV6-4 and J is TRBJ2-3; 7 bases agree with TRBD1. Germline V CDR1 and CDR2: MRHNA, SNTAGT. Trimming at V came to 2 bases and at J to 2 bases, leaving 1 base not matched to a gene. The CDR3 has 14 amino acids. The CDR3 DNA reads as TGTGCCAGCAGTGACAGGGGGCCCACAGATACGCAGTATTTT. Protein sequence: CASSDRGPTDTQYF.

This chain uses TRBV6-1 with TRBJ1-5; D gene ambiguous. The CDR3 consists of 15 residues. With 0 bases removed from V and 3 bases from J, the gap between germline ends came to 9 bases. CDR1 MNHNS and CDR2 SASEGT come from the germline V gene. The CDR3 nucleotides read TGTGCCAGCAGTGAAGCGGAGGGCAACAATCAGCCCCAGCATTTT. This encodes CASSEAEGNNQPQHF.

The chain links TRBV6-1 to TRBJ1-1; D is unclear. The CDR3 extends over 12 amino acids. CDR1 is MNHNS, CDR2 SASEGT, per germline. Trimming left V 2 bases short and J 11 bases short, with 12 bases between. CDR3 loop: CASSELAVDAFF. The CDR3 DNA reads TGTGCCAGCAGTGAATTGGCAGTCGACGCTTTCTTT.

In DNA form, the CDR3 reads TGTGCCAGCAGTGCGACAGGGTGGGCCACCGGGGAGCTGTTTTTT. Protein product: CASSATGWATGELFF. The V call is TRBV2, the J call TRBJ2-2; 7 nucleotides line up with TRBD1. There are 15 residues in the CDR3. With 4 bases clipped from V and 4 bases from J, the junction kept 6 bases outside the gene matches. CDR1 SNHLY and CDR2 FYNNEI come from the germline V gene.

The chain combines TRBV4-1 with TRBJ1-2; the D is unclear. Germline V gene data show CDR1 as MGHRA and CDR2 as YSYEKL. The CDR3 has 13 residues. Trimming cost V 3 bases and J 7 bases, with 12 bases left between them. The CDR3 coding sequence is TGCGCCAGCAGCCAGACAAGGGTTGGTGGCTACACCTTC. It specifies CASSQTRVGGYTF.

This rearrangement joins TRBV10-3 to TRBJ2-7; D call uncertain. Trimming stripped 3 bases from V and 2 bases from J, with 14 bases between. The CDR3 is made up of 15 amino acids. Germline V gives CDR1 ENHRY, CDR2 SYGVKD. CDR3 region: CAISDTGRRAYEQYF. The CDR3 coding sequence is TGTGCCATCAGTGATACTGGACGCCGCGCCTACGAGCAGTACTTC.

The chain recombines TRBV18 with TRBJ1-2; no clear D. Trimming removed 0 bases at V and 8 bases at J, with 10 bases between. CDR1 KGHSH and CDR2 LQKENI come from the germline V gene. This CDR3 is 13 amino acids long. Here the CDR3 DNA reads TGTGCCAGCTCACCACCGACTTCGGGAGGCTACACCTTC. This codes for CASSPPTSGGYTF.

As to this clone: The identical CDR3 is also encoded by other nucleotide sequences in the sample. The gene calls are TRBV28 and TRBJ2-7; D might be TRBD1 (5 bases). This CDR3 contains 12 residues. Germline CDR1 and CDR2: MDHEN and SYDVKM. V dropped 7 bases and J dropped 0 bases, with 7 bases sitting between them. The CDR3 DNA sequence: TGTGCCAGCACAGGGAACTCCTACGAGCAGTACTTC. This encodes CASTGNSYEQYF. The full variable domain, completed using reference TRBV28 and TRBJ2-7, is DVKVTQSSRYLVKRTGEKVFLECVQDMDHENMFWYRQDPGLGLRLIYFSYDVKMKEKGDIPEGYSVSREKKERFSLILESASTNQTSMYLCASTGNSYEQYFGPGTRLTVT.

This clone was detected only once. V and J are TRBV19 and TRBJ1-4; 9 nucleotides align to TRBD1. Trimming took 6 bases from V and 8 from J; bases not matched to a gene: 7. The CDR3 is made up of 14 amino acids. Germline loops: CDR1 LNHDA, CDR2 SQIVND (reference sequence). CDR3 in DNA: TGTGCCAGTAGGCCCGGGACAGGGAGCGAAAAACTGTTTTTT. Translation gives CASRPGTGSEKLFF. Combining the CDR3 with reference TRBV19 and TRBJ1-4 gives the whole variable domain DGGITQSPKYLFRKEGQNVTLSCEQNLNHDAMYWYRQDPGQGLRLIYYSQIVNDFQKGDIAEGYSVSREKKESFPLTVTSAQKNPTAFYLCASRPGTGSEKLFFGSGTQLSVL.

V gene TRBV2 combines with J gene TRBJ1-5; 8 bases map to TRBD1. Germline V gene lookup returns CDR1 SNHLY and CDR2 FYNNEI. J gave up 2 bases and V 6 bases, and 6 bases lay outside the gene matches. The CDR3 is 15 amino acids. CDR3 residues: CASSPRGRGNQPQHF. DNA of the CDR3: TGTGCCAGCAGCCCCAGGGGGCGCGGCAATCAGCCCCAGCATTTT.

The chain combines TRBV19 with TRBJ1-2; 10 bases agree with TRBD1. Trimming cost V 3 bases and J 1 base; bases outside gene matches: 8. Per the germline V gene, CDR1 is LNHDA and CDR2 is SQIVND (reference sequence). The CDR3 spans 17 residues. In nucleotides, the CDR3 is TGTGCCAGTAGTATGAGTGGACAGGGGGTCTTTAACTATGGCTACACCTTC. This translates into CASSMSGQGVFNYGYTF.

In this sample, this clone turned up a few times. V usage is TRBV25-1 and J usage is TRBJ1-6; no clear D. This CDR3 spans 13 amino acids. Between the trimmed V and J ends, which lost 0 bases and 10 bases, there was a span of 7 bases. CDR1 is MGHDK and CDR2 is SYGVNS in the germline V gene. CDR3 loop: CASSEYRGSPLHF. The CDR3 DNA reads as TGTGCCAGCAGTGAATATCGGGGATCACCCCTCCACTTT.

The genes are TRBV19 and TRBJ2-3, with D uncertain. The CDR3 is 16 amino acids. Trimming pared 3 bases from V and 1 base from J, leaving 14 bases between. Germline-derived CDR1 and CDR2 are LNHDA and SQIVND (reference sequence). The CDR3 sequence: CASSIIPGQGTDTQYF. CDR3 nucleotide sequence: TGTGCCAGTAGTATTATTCCAGGCCAGGGCACAGATACGCAGTATTTT.